This record concerns one TCR beta chain sequence. Antigen specificity is unknown. The data were produced by immunoSEQ multiplex PCR, yet TCRdb's version contains in-frame clones alone and is incomplete. The table lists roughly 1.5 million clones, 98% of them singletons, with approximately 0.44% in the top ten. The data belong to a study of shared clonotypes between healthy human individuals. Study results and limitations: Among the subsets, naive ones generally showed larger estimated richness than memory ones.

The J segment lost 4 bases and the V segment lost 3 bases, leaving 9 bases of the junction unmatched. Germline V gene lookup returns CDR1 SGHKS and CDR2 YYEKEE (reference sequence). CDR3 size: 16 residues. Sequencing was carried out using naive CD4+ T cells sorted from blood. The subset: CD45RA+ positively selected. The receptor's source is a man aged 25-45 years in good health. The chain couples TRBV5-5 to TRBJ2-5; TRBD1 matches at 10 bases. CDR3 loop: CASSWSGTGVGETQYF. DNA of the CDR3: TGTGCCAGCAGCTGGTCCGGGACAGGGGTGGGAGAGACCCAGTACTTC.